This T cell receptor (beta chain) was sequenced during a study of blood T cell repertoires in COVID-19. Study information: The origin of the acute and convalescent COVID-19 samples was the United States, Italy and Spain. From T cells, B-cell-depleted T cells, or PBMCs came the material, which was cDNA or gDNA.

Recovered Cohort 3 donors showed two negative PCRs, clearance, or symptom resolution. The CDR3 has 14 residues. V shed 3 bases and J shed 3 bases, with 11 bases lying between them. Germline assignment: CDR1 SGHNT and CDR2 YENEEA. Some clones are missing from TCRdb's copy, which holds only in-frame ones; the method was immunoSEQ multiplex PCR. The table records a few hundred thousand clones, 85% to 90% of them present only once. The chain joins TRBV11-3 to TRBJ1-1; a weak D match, TRBD1 (6 bases). The TCR originated in a woman aged 40-49 years who had recovered from COVID-19. Sequenced sample: PBMCs or T cells enriched from blood (not recorded which). CDR3 sequence reads: CASSFTGYDTEAFF. In DNA form, the CDR3 reads TGTGCCAGCAGCTTTACAGGGTATGACACTGAAGCTTTCTTT. The variable domain in full, completed from reference TRBV11-3 and TRBJ1-1, reads EAGVVQSPRYKIIEKKQPVAFWCNPISGHNTLYWYLQNLGQGPELLIRYENEEAVDDSQLPKDRFSAERLKGVDSTLKIQPAELGDSAVYLCASSFTGYDTEAFFGQGTRLTVV.